The T cell receptor (beta chain) described here comes from a study of CD8 T cells in ankylosing spondylitis. Quantitative molecular-barcoded 5'-RACE generated the TCR beta libraries. TCRdb reprocessed the 5' RACE reads via MiXCR and lists one record per CDR3 protein. Of 670,000 or so distinct CDR3 sequences in the sample, 19% were seen once. The CDR3 runs to 13 residues. V lost 6 bases and J lost 5, with 11 bases in between. CDR1 is WSHSY and CDR2 is SAAADI in the germline V gene. Study-wide findings and caveats: Blood of patients with ankylosing spondylitis appeared to be characterized by a TCR beta motif of about eight highly homologous variants. Enrichment of disease-linked clones was reportedly significant in matched ankylosing spondylitis synovial fluid.

Points on this clonotype: Its target is not known.

The source is a male donor with ankylosing spondylitis. Sequencing was performed on blood, either unsorted or a sorted T cell fraction (not recorded which). The V gene is TRBV10-2, the J gene TRBJ1-5, with a tentative D call TRBD1 (6 bases). The DNA of the CDR3 is TGCGCCAGCAGACAGGGAACTGATCAGCCCCAGCATTTT. Translation gives CASRQGTDQPQHF.